The source of this T cell receptor beta chain is a study of cytomegalovirus exposure and HLA in healthy donors (TCRdb year 2017). Regarding the study in general: According to an earlier analysis of around 600 of the donors, about 180 million T cells yielded some 120 million unique TCR beta sequences and 276 Gb of sequence data. About 280 gigabases of sequencing data and approximately 92 million unique TCR sequences made up an early release that covered some 640 HLA-typed donors. Of the approximately 400 genotyped donors, approximately 81% were placed in the genetic ancestry cluster associated with self-reported Caucasian donors. The aim of the study was to test whether cataloging public T cell receptors could identify signatures of past pathogen exposure. The T cell repertoires of some 700 subjects were profiled by immunosequencing and related to cytomegalovirus serostatus. In addition to the first cohort of approximately 670 subjects, a separate validation cohort of 100 to 150 different subjects was used. The study combined high-throughput TCR immunosequencing, statistical association of individual TCRs with disease status, and machine learning to predict cytomegalovirus infection status. In a later analysis, previously published TCR beta repertoires from several hundred donors were re-analyzed and high-resolution HLA genotyping was added so that TCR occurrence patterns could be studied. Rather than using new phenotypic data, the later analysis identified candidate immune exposures from TCR beta sequences and from how often those sequences occurred across donors. An earlier analysis of more than 450 of the donors used high-throughput TCR beta sequencing to judge whether each TCR beta V gene segment behaved as functional or pseudogenic. Donor age, sex, ethnicity and CMV serostatus were compiled together with the repertoire data. In a later genetic analysis, genome-wide SNP genotypes for about three fifths of the roughly 670 donors were used, and that subset was treated as a discovery cohort. Every discovery cohort repertoire had been produced on one sequencing platform. Both class I and class II loci were covered by HLA typing, at four-digit resolution. Typing coverage differed by locus: A, B, C, DRB1 and DQB1 were typed in roughly 620-630 donors, DQA1 in about 500, DPA1 in 600 to 610, and DPB1 in 450 to 480. Roughly five DR-DQ haplotypes were handled as single units for association and clustering because linkage in the cohort was strong. On average, roughly 250,000 unique TCR beta nucleotide sequences were sequenced per donor among several hundred genotyped donors of the cohort, with around 19% of those sequences being non-productive.

Concerning this clone: The target of this receptor is not known.

Receptor libraries were prepared by the immunoSEQ multiplex PCR assay. For the multiplex PCR, a mixture combining 60 forward primers for TCR Vbeta segments and 13 reverse primers for TCR Jbeta segments was used. The CDR3 region of rearranged TCR beta genes was amplified from genomic DNA by a multiplex PCR assay. The Illumina HiSeq System was used to sequence the amplified TCR beta libraries as 87-base-pair reads. The paper's data handling went like this. Across the roughly 600 repertoires, a later analysis counted 80 million or so unique TCR beta chains, 9 million to 14 million of which were shared by at least two donors. Raw reads were error-corrected and collapsed into unique sequences with a nearest-neighbor algorithm that merged closely related sequences to remove PCR and sequencing errors. Alignment of CDR3 sequences to IMGT reference sequences was used to assign V, D and J gene segments. For a sequence to be retained, at least a six-nucleotide match to both a V gene segment and a J gene segment was required. Rearrangements were called productive when the CDR3 lacked stop codons and stayed in frame with V and J; all others were non-productive. Following IMGT convention, CDR3 was defined as the stretch from the second conserved V-encoded cysteine up to the conserved J-encoded phenylalanine. The earlier analysis of 500 to 750 of the donors excluded any sequence lacking an unambiguous match to a single V gene segment. In an earlier analysis of 587 of the donors, V segments were called functional above 56.7% productive rearrangements and were called segregating when the between-donor standard deviation exceeded 5%. To diagnose cytomegalovirus status from the catalog of TCR beta chain sequences, a statistical classification framework was built. In a later analysis, TCR nucleotide sequences were compared against IMGT/GENE-DB human TR gene sequences so that V and J genes could be assigned. A later analysis assigned CDR3 sequences and most-parsimonious VDJ recombination scenarios with the TCRdist pipeline. A later analysis defined each TCR beta chain by its CDR3 amino acid sequence plus V-gene family, and excluded reads lacking a unique V-gene family. As a way to deal with suspected cross-contamination and a sequencing artifact, a later analysis dropped hundreds of nucleotide sequences that were highly shared and had low generation probability. For each public chain, a later analysis derived a clonal expansion index from normalized ranks of inferred template counts within each repertoire. Generation probabilities in a later analysis came from a VDJ recombination model fitted to out-of-frame rearrangements, and those results were checked against IGoR. A later analysis scored TCR-TCR, TCR-HLA and TCR-CMV co-occurrence with hypergeometric tests, applying a repertoire-size bias correction to TCR pairs. False discovery rates were estimated in a later analysis by permuting HLA or CMV assignments 20 times. In a later analysis, co-occurring TCRs were grouped using DBSCAN, and TCRdist sequence similarity was added for clustering within HLA-allele-positive subsets. Co-occurrence clustering excluded repertoires with fewer than 30,000 or more than 120,000 public chains, plus five with anomalous nucleotide sharing. Here the immuneACCESS table is served through TCRdb, limited to in-frame sequences with V and J called. Missing clones are a known gap in these copies; in checked studies unresolved V genes cover under half, and the rest lacks a known reason. D and trimming come from the DNA, and the V and J calls and clone size come from that table. The table for this sample records 100,000 to 150,000 clones. The top ten hold over 1.5% of the sample.

Results and caveats for the whole study, not just this receptor: The only immune exposure information available for the cohort was CMV serostatus. Most CMV-associated TCR beta chains appeared to be HLA-restricted in a later analysis, and the HLA associations seemed to be driven largely by CMV exposure. In this cohort, only TCR beta chains were sequenced, and detectable features were limited by the absence of alpha or paired-chain data. The study listed 150 to 200 TCR beta chains as associated with cytomegalovirus. V-gene and J-gene trimming of TCR beta chains was associated with a missense DCLRE1C variant in a later genetic analysis, and the association was replicated in an independent cohort. The sequencing pipeline was judged likely to have produced a cluster of highly shared sequence variants as a technical artifact. A further reported finding was that TCR beta sequences accurately predicted the HLA-A and HLA-B alleles for most subjects in the first cohort. Because the 87-base-pair reads could not distinguish some IMGT-functional V segments, including TRBV6-2 and TRBV6-3, those segments were excluded. Across donors, most TCR sequences were observed very rarely, whereas some public TCRs were present in many individuals. In vitro tests confirmed that three of the cytomegalovirus-associated TCR beta chains recognize cytomegalovirus antigens. Cytomegalovirus status was reported to be diagnosed by the classifier with high specificity and sensitivity in both the original and validation cohorts. Roughly uniform sequencing depth across donors was assumed in presence/absence analyses, although this assumption may not hold. According to a later analysis, parvovirus B19, influenza, CMV and Epstein-Barr virus appeared linked to several top co-occurrence clusters. Broadly in line with IMGT annotations, most TCR beta V segments showed up in productive rearrangements about 87% or about 30% of the time in an earlier analysis of 587 of the donors. Because HLA typing was unavailable for some donors at each locus, only the typed subset was used in association tests. Because counts were too low, seventeen rarely observed V segments, including chromosome 9 orphons, were excluded from the earlier analysis of several hundred of the donors. In a later analysis, the rate of TCR association differed among HLA loci, with DRB1 alleles having the most associated TCRs and HLA-C alleles having the fewest. According to a later genetic analysis, donors in an Asian-associated ancestry cluster had fewer N-insertions in productive TCRs than the roughly 700-donor mean. Assigning TCR associations to individual alleles was difficult when HLA alleles, especially DR and DQ, strongly co-occurred. It was suggested by the authors that the approach could potentially be generalized to other disease states and immunological phenotypes. Correlated functional status among segregating V segments might be attributable to linkage disequilibrium, but an unknown experimental factor could not be ruled out. Specific HLA alleles were associated with 15,000 to 20,000 TCR beta sequences at a false discovery rate of 0.05 in a later analysis. In a later analysis, HLA-associated TCR beta chains were found to be more clonally expanded and to have lower generation probabilities than equally common non-associated chains.

The cohort was made up of about 670 healthy bone marrow donors. Cohort members were all nominally healthy when sampled, although unrecorded immune exposures were likely present. The donor was CMV seronegative and was included in the group of 352 seronegative cohort members. Each donor provided a peripheral blood sample, and peripheral blood mononuclear cells were used for TCR beta sequencing. Genomic DNA extraction from the blood cell samples was performed with the Qiagen DNeasy Blood Extraction Kit. In the germline V gene, CDR1 corresponds to SGHNT and CDR2 to YENEEA. V sheds 6 bases and J sheds 7 bases, leaving 13 bases between their ends. The CDR3 measures 13 amino acids from cysteine to phenylalanine. Solely the CDR3 DNA is kept, with 39 bases framed from the first base.

The chain is made from TRBV11-3 and TRBJ2-4, with a weak D call of TRBD1 (6 bases match). The receptor comes from a man between 18 and 35 years old in good health and CMV-seronegative. The sequenced sample was PBMCs. The nucleotide sequence reads TGTGCCAGCAGTTCAGGGGTGGATAACATTCAGTACTTC. This is translated as CASSSGVDNIQYF.